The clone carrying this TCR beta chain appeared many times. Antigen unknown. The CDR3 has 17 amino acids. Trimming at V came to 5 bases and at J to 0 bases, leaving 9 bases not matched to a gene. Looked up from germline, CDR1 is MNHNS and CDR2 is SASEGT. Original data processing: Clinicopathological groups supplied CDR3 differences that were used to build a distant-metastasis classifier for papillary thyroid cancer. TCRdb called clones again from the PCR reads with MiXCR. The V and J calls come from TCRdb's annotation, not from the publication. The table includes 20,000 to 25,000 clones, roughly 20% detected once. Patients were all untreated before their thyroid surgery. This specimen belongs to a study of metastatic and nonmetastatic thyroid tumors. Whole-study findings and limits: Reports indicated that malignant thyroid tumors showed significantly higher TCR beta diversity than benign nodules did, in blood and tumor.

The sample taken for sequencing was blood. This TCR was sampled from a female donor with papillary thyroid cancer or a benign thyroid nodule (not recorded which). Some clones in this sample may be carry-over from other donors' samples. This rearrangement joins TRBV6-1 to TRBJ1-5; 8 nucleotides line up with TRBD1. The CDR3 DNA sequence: TGTGCCAGCAGTCCGACAGGGGATTACTATAGCAATCAGCCCCAGCATTTT. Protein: CASSPTGDYYSNQPQHF.